A selection of T cell receptor beta chains follows, all from one sample in a study of identical twins. Each CDR3 protein gets one entry after TCRdb re-called the 5' RACE reads with MiXCR. The sample includes 250,000 to 350,000 distinct CDR3 sequences, roughly 9% of them seen just once. These sequences were also reported in another study, on yellow fever vaccine responses in identical twins.

Source material: CD8+ T cells sorted from blood. Every receptor here comes from a woman in her late teens or twenties in good health. The CDR3 runs from the conserved cysteine through the conserved F or W.

v_call: TRBV7-9
cdr3_length: 14
cdr3_aa: CASSGPSSSYEQYF

v_call: TRBV6-5
cdr3_length: 17
cdr3_aa: CASSYSIPGHKTDTQYF

v_call: TRBV29-1
cdr3_length: 13
cdr3_aa: CSVVLAANYEQYF

v_call: TRBV3-1
cdr3_length: 13
cdr3_aa: CASSDLDNQPQHF

v_call: TRBV7-6
cdr3_length: 15
cdr3_aa: CASSPTGAGVHEQYF

v_call: TRBV5-5
cdr3_length: 16
cdr3_aa: CASSPRTSGGTYEQYF

v_call: TRBV28
cdr3_length: 16
cdr3_aa: CASTRGSFSGANVLTF

v_call: TRBV20-1
cdr3_length: 12
cdr3_aa: CTPGPITDTQYF

v_call: TRBV5-1
cdr3_length: 13
cdr3_aa: CASSMGTAYEQYF

v_call: TRBV29-1
cdr3_length: 15
cdr3_aa: CSGLTGSSSVDTQYF

v_call: TRBV19
cdr3_length: 14
cdr3_aa: CASSSSGAEETQYF

v_call: TRBV10-1
cdr3_length: 13
cdr3_aa: CASTTRDSYEQYF

v_call: TRBV4-3
cdr3_length: 15
cdr3_aa: CASSQGPGGSYEQYF

v_call: TRBV4-3
cdr3_length: 13
cdr3_aa: CASSQGGQYEQYF

v_call: TRBV29-1
cdr3_length: 16
cdr3_aa: CSVEDRGSSGANVLTF

v_call: TRBV27
cdr3_length: 14
cdr3_aa: CASSLRGSNQPQHF

v_call: TRBV7-8
cdr3_length: 13
cdr3_aa: CASSLGAQETQYF

v_call: TRBV27
cdr3_length: 13
cdr3_aa: CASSLTAYYEQYF

v_call: TRBV20-1
cdr3_length: 13
cdr3_aa: CSALTGAEETQYF

v_call: TRBV5-5
cdr3_length: 11
cdr3_aa: CASRAVYEQFF

v_call: TRBV7-9
cdr3_length: 11
cdr3_aa: CASSIGGELFF

v_call: TRBV15
cdr3_length: 15
cdr3_aa: CATSRDRQRNEKLFF

v_call: TRBV4-2
cdr3_length: 14
cdr3_aa: CASSLGQGADEQFF

v_call: TRBV27
cdr3_length: 15
cdr3_aa: CASSLVGELSYEQYF

v_call: TRBV10-3
cdr3_length: 16
cdr3_aa: CAISEGISLANYGYTF

v_call: TRBV14
cdr3_length: 13
cdr3_aa: CASSQVWVDTIYF

v_call: TRBV4-1
cdr3_length: 15
cdr3_aa: CASSQGDRLAYEQYF

v_call: TRBV7-2
cdr3_length: 14
cdr3_aa: CASSSQGVPDEQYF

v_call: TRBV7-6
cdr3_length: 12
cdr3_aa: CASSDLGGEQYF

v_call: TRBV7-9
cdr3_length: 17
cdr3_aa: CASSPGLDGANTGELFF

v_call: TRBV30
cdr3_length: 13
cdr3_aa: CAWDQQGAYEQYF

v_call: TRBV4-2
cdr3_length: 16
cdr3_aa: CASSQHPGTTYNEQFF

v_call: TRBV7-3
cdr3_length: 15
cdr3_aa: CASSSSGTELYEQYF

v_call: TRBV27
cdr3_length: 13
cdr3_aa: CASSSLVEYEQYF

v_call: TRBV19
cdr3_length: 13
cdr3_aa: CASRSPQGYEQYF

v_call: TRBV15
cdr3_length: 12
cdr3_aa: CATSRGENEQFF

v_call: TRBV4-2
cdr3_length: 15
cdr3_aa: CASSRRRFPSNEQFF

v_call: TRBV12-3/TRBV12-4
cdr3_length: 12
cdr3_aa: CASSRGVEEQFF

v_call: TRBV19
cdr3_length: 12
cdr3_aa: CATPGGLDGYTF

v_call: TRBV12-3/TRBV12-4
cdr3_length: 18
cdr3_aa: CASSPGTGTARGSYEQYF

v_call: TRBV6-1
cdr3_length: 16
cdr3_aa: CASSTFDSLGLNEQFF

v_call: TRBV7-8
cdr3_length: 14
cdr3_aa: CASSPRLRQHEQFF

v_call: TRBV20-1
cdr3_length: 14
cdr3_aa: CSARDGGHHYGYTF

v_call: TRBV7-8
cdr3_length: 16
cdr3_aa: CASSLAETSGRNEQFF

v_call: TRBV27
cdr3_length: 15
cdr3_aa: CASSSRTASHYGYTF

v_call: TRBV3-1
cdr3_length: 16
cdr3_aa: CASSQDGPVNTGELFF

v_call: TRBV6-1
cdr3_length: 14
cdr3_aa: CASSEPGLAYEQYF

v_call: TRBV6-1
cdr3_length: 17
cdr3_aa: CASRPVRRLSNTGELFF